Below are 5 T cell receptor beta chains sequenced from a single sample in a study of T cells after yellow fever vaccination. TCRdb called the 5' RACE reads again in MiXCR, with one record for every CDR3 protein. Of roughly 120,000 distinct CDR3 sequences detected, around 7.2% appear once; the ten largest clones hold 2.7%. The sample here was CD4+ T cells sorted from PBMCs, taken about 49 days after the first yellow fever vaccination. These TCRs come from a man between 18 and 35 years old who received the YFV17D yellow fever vaccine.

The sample holds many counts of this clonotype. J is TRBJ2-1 and V is TRBV7-2, with TRBD2 matching over 7 bases. The CDR3 has 12 amino acids. Germline loops: CDR1 SGHTA, CDR2 FQGNSA. J gave up 10 bases and V 5 bases, and 5 bases lay outside the gene matches. The CDR3 nucleotides read TGTGCCAGCAGCCCGGGGGGTTGGGAGCAGTTCTTC. Translated: CASSPGGWEQFF.

This clonotype was seen ten or more times. The rearrangement uses TRBV3-1 and TRBJ1-6; D perhaps matches TRBD1 (5 bases). Trimming left V 3 bases short and J 13 bases short, with 7 bases between. Germline V gene data show CDR1 as LGHDT and CDR2 as YNNKEL (reference sequence). The CDR3 has 11 amino acids. The DNA for the CDR3 is TGTGCCAGCAGCCACGCAGGGCCCCTCCACTTT. Translating it yields CASSHAGPLHF.

At least ten counts were recorded for this clonotype. The chain recombines TRBV2 with TRBJ2-3, with 12 bases identical to TRBD1. Germline CDR1 reads SNHLY; CDR2 reads FYNNEI. The trim removed 5 bases at V and 4 bases at J, leaving 4 bases unmatched. This CDR3 has 15 amino acids. The CDR3 DNA reads TGTGCCAGCAGTTCCGGGACAGGGGGCCCAGATACGCAGTATTTT. Its protein product is CASSSGTGGPDTQYF.

This clonotype was found many times. V and J are TRBV27 and TRBJ2-3; no clear D. In germline, CDR1 is MNHEY, CDR2 SMNVEV (reference sequence). CDR3 length: 13 amino acids. V gave up 3 bases and J gave up 4 bases, with 8 bases separating them. The CDR3 nucleotides read TGTGCCAGCAGTTTGTCTTGGGCAGATACGCAGTATTTT. It translates to CASSLSWADTQYF.

This clonotype was observed a few times. This chain uses TRBV19 with TRBJ2-1; the D call may be TRBD1 or TRBD2 (5 bases each). V was shortened by 3 bases and J by 7 bases, with 7 bases between the two germline ends. The germline V gene encodes CDR1 LNHDA and CDR2 SQIVND (reference sequence). The CDR3 extends over 12 amino acids. The CDR3 reads CASSMWGNEQFF. CDR3 bases: TGTGCCAGTAGTATGTGGGGGAATGAGCAGTTCTTC.